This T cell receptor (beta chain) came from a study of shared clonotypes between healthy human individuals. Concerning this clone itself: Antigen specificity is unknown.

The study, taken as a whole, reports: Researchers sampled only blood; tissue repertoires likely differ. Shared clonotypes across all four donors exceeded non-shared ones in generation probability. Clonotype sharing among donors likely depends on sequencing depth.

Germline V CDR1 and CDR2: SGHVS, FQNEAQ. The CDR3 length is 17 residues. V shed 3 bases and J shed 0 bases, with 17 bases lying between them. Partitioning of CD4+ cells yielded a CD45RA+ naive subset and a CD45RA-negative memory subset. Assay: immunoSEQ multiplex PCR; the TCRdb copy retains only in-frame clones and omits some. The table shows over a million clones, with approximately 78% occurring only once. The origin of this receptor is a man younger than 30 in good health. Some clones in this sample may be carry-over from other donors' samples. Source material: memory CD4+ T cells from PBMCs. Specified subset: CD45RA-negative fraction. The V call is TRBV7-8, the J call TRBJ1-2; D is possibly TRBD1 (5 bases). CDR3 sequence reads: CASSLTASVPSNYGYTF. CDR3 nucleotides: TGTGCCAGCAGCTTGACAGCCTCGGTTCCTTCTAACTATGGCTACACCTTC.